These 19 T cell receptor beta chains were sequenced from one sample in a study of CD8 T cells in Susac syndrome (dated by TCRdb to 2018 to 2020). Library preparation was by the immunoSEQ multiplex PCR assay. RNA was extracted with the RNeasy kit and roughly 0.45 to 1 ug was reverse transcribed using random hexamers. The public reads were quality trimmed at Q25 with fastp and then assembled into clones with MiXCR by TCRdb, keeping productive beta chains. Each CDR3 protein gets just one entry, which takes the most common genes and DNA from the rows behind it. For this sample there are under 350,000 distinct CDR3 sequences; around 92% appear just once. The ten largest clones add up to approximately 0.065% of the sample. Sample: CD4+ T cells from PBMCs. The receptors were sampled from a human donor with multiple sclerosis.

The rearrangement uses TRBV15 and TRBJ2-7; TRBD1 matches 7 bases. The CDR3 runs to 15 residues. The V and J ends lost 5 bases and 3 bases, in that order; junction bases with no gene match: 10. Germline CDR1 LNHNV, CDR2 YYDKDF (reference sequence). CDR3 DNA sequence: TGTGCCACCAGCCGTGGGGACAGCGTGGACTACGAGCAGTACTTC. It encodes CATSRGDSVDYEQYF.

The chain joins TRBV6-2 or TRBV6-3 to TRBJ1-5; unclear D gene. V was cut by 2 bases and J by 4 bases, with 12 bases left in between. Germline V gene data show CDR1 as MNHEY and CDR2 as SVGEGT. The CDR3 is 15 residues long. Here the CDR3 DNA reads TGTGCCAGCAGTTACCCCGGTGGTAGAAATCAGCCCCAGCATTTT. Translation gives CASSYPGGRNQPQHF.

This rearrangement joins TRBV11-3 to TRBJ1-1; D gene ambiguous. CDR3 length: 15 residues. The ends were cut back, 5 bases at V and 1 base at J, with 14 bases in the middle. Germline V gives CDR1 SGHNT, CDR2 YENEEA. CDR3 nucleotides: TGTGCCAGCAGCCCTGGCCGCCGGGGGAACACTGAAGCTTTCTTT. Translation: CASSPGRRGNTEAFF. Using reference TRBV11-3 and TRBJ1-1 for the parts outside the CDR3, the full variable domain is EAGVVQSPRYKIIEKKQPVAFWCNPISGHNTLYWYLQNLGQGPELLIRYENEEAVDDSQLPKDRFSAERLKGVDSTLKIQPAELGDSAVYLCASSPGRRGNTEAFFGQGTRLTVV.

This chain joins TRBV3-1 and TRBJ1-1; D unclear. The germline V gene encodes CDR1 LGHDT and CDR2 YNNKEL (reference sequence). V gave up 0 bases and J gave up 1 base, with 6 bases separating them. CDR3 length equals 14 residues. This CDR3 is CASSQDPGNTEAFF. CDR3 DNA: TGTGCCAGCAGCCAAGACCCCGGGAACACTGAAGCTTTCTTT.

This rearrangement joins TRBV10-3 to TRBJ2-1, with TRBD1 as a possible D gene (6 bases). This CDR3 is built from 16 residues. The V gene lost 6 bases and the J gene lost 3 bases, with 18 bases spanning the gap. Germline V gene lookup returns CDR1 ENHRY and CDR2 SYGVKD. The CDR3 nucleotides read TGTGCCATCAGCGAAGAGACAGGCCCCGGCTACAATGAGCAGTTCTTC. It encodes CAISEETGPGYNEQFF.

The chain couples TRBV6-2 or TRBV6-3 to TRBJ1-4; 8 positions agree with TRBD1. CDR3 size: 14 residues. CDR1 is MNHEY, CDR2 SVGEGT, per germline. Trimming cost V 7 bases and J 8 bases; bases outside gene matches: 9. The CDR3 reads CASTTGQGGEKLFF. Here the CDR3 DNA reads TGTGCCAGCACCACCGGACAGGGAGGAGAAAAACTGTTTTTT.

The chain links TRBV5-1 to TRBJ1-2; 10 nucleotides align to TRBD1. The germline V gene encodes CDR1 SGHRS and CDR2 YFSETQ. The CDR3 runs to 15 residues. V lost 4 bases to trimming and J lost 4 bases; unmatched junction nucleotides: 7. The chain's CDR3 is CASSPQTGGVYGYTF. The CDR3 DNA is TGCGCCAGCAGCCCGCAGACAGGGGGCGTCTATGGCTACACCTTC. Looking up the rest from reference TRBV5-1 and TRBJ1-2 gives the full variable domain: KAGVTQTPRYLIKTRGQQVTLSCSPISGHRSVSWYQQTPGQGLQFLFEYFSETQRNKGNFPGRFSGRQFSNSRSEMNVSTLELGDSALYLCASSPQTGGVYGYTFGSGTRLTVV.

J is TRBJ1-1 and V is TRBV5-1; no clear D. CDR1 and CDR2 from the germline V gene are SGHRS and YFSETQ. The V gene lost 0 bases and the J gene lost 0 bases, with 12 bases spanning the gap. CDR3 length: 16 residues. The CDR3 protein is CASSLGGPPMNTEAFF. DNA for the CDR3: TGCGCCAGCAGCTTGGGGGGTCCACCGATGAACACTGAAGCTTTCTTT.

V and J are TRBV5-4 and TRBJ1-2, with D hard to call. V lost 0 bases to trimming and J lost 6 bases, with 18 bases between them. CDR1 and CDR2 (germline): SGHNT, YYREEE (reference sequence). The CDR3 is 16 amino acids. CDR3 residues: CASSLVQAARPDGYTF. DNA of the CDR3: TGTGCCAGCAGCTTGGTCCAGGCGGCCCGACCTGATGGCTACACCTTC. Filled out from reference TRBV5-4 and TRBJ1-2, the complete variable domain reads ETGVTQSPTHLIKTRGQQVTLRCSSQSGHNTVSWYQQALGQGPQFIFQYYREEENGRGNFPPRFSGLQFPNYSSELNVNALELDDSALYLCASSLVQAARPDGYTFGSGTRLTVV.

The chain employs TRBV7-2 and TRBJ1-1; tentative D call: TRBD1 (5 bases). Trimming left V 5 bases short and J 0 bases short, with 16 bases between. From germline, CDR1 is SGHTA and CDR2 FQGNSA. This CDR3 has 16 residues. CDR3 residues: CASSALPGTLNTEAFF. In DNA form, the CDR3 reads TGTGCCAGCAGCGCACTTCCGGGGACGCTGAACACTGAAGCTTTCTTT. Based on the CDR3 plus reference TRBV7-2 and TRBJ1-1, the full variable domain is GAGVSQSPSNKVTEKGKDVELRCDPISGHTALYWYRQSLGQGLEFLIYFQGNSAPDKSGLPSDRFSAERTGGSVSTLTIQRTQQEDSAVYLCASSALPGTLNTEAFFGQGTRLTVV.

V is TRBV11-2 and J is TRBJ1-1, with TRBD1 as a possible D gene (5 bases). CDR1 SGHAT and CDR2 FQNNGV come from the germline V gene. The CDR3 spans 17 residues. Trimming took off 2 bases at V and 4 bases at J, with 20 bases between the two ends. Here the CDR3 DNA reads TGTGCCAGCAGCTTAAGGTCCCATCCGAGACAGTCCACTGAAGCTTTCTTT. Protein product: CASSLRSHPRQSTEAFF. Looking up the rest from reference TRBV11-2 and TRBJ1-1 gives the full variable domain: EAGVAQSPRYKIIEKRQSVAFWCNPISGHATLYWYQQILGQGPKLLIQFQNNGVVDDSQLPKDRFSAERLKGVDSTLKIQPAKLEDSAVYLCASSLRSHPRQSTEAFFGQGTRLTVV.

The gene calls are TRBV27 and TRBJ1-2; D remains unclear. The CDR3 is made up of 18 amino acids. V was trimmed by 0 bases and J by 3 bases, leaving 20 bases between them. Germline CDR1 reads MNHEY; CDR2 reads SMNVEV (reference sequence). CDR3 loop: CASSLSINRQGSDYGYTF. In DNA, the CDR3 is TGTGCCAGCAGTTTATCGATAAACAGACAAGGATCTGACTATGGCTACACCTTC.

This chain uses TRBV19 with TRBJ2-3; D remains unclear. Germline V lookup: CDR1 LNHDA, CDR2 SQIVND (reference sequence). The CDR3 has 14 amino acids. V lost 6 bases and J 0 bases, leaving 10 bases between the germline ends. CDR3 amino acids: CASRDSTSTDTQYF. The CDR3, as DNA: TGTGCCAGTAGGGATTCTACTAGCACAGATACGCAGTATTTT.

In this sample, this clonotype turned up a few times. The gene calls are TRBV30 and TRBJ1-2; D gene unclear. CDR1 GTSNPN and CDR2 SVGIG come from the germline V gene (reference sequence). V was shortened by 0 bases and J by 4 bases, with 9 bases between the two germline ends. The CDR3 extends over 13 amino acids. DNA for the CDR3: TGTGCCTGGAGTGTCGGGCAGGTCTATGGCTACACCTTC. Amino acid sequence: CAWSVGQVYGYTF.

CDR3 region: CASSRSELETQYF. The CDR3 nucleotides are TGTGCCAGCAGCCGCAGCGAACTGGAGACCCAGTACTTC. V gene TRBV5-6 combines with J gene TRBJ2-5; D is unclear. Germline values: CDR1 SGHDT, CDR2 YYEEEE. CDR3 length equals 13 residues. Trimming took off 4 bases at V and 5 bases at J, with 12 bases between the two ends.

The CDR3 here is CASSLMGWGVSEAFF. CDR3 DNA: TGTGCCAGCAGTTTAATGGGATGGGGGGTCTCTGAAGCTTTCTTT. The chain joins TRBV12-3 or TRBV12-4 to TRBJ1-1, with D possibly being TRBD1 (5 bases). Trimming left V 2 bases short and J 6 bases short, with 16 bases between. CDR3 length equals 15 residues.

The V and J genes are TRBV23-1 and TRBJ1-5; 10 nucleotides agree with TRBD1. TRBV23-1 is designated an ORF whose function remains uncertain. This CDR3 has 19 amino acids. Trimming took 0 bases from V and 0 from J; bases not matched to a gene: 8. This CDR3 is CASSQSEDRGPYSNQPQHF. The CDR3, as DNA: TGCGCCAGCAGTCAATCGGAAGACAGGGGGCCTTATAGCAATCAGCCCCAGCATTTT.

The chain's CDR3 is CSATRGMGQETQYF. The CDR3 DNA reads TGCAGTGCAACTCGGGGGATGGGCCAAGAGACCCAGTACTTC. The V call is TRBV20-1, the J call TRBJ2-5, with a possible D match to TRBD2 (6 bases). The CDR3 is 14 amino acids. V lost 6 bases and J lost 1, with 15 bases in between. Germline CDR1 DFQATT, CDR2 SNEGSKA (reference sequence).

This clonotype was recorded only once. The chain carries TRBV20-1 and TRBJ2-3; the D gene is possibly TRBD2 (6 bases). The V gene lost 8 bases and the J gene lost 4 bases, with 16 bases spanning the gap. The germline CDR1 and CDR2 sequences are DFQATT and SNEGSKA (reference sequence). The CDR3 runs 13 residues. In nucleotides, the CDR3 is TGCAGTTCTACTAGCCTAGACCCAGATACGCAGTATTTT. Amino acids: CSSTSLDPDTQYF.